Described below is a single T cell receptor (beta chain) sequence and its context. Read coverage stops 3 residues before the CDR3 terminus; the germline J gene supplies the remainder. CDR1 is KGHSH and CDR2 is LQKENI in the germline V gene. This CDR3 is 16 amino acids long. This entry comes from a study of T cells in women clearing cervical HPV infection. Clones were read by immunoSEQ multiplex PCR, and TCRdb kept only the in-frame ones, dropping some. Recorded for this sample: some 25,000 clones. Sequenced: blood buffy coat. The TCR was taken from a woman aged 18 to 75 with a cervical HPV16 infection that either progressed to CIN3+ or cleared (not recorded which). V usage is TRBV18 and J usage is TRBJ2-3; D gene ambiguous. The DNA read from the CDR3 is TGTGCCAGCTCACCATCGGCGGCCCATAGCAATCAGCCG. Residues: CASSPSAAHSNQP. The entire CDR3 sequence reads CASSPSAAHSNQPQYF.